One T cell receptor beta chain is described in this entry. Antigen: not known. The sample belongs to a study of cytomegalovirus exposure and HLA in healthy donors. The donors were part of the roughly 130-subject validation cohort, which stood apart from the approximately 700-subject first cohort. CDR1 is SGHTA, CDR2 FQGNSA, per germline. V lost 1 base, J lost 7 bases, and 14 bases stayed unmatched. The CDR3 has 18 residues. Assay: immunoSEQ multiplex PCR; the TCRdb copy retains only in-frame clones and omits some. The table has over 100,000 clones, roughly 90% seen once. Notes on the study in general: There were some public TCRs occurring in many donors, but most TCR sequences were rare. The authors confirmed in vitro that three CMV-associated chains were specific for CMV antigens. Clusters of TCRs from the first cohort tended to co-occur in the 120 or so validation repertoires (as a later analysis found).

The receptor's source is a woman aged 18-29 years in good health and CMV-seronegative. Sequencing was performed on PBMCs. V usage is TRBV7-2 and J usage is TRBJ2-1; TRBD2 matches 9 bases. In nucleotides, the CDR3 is TGTGCCAGCAGCTTAGTGCTATTTGGCAGCGGGAGGAAAAATGAGCAGTTCTTC. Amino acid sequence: CASSLVLFGSGRKNEQFF.